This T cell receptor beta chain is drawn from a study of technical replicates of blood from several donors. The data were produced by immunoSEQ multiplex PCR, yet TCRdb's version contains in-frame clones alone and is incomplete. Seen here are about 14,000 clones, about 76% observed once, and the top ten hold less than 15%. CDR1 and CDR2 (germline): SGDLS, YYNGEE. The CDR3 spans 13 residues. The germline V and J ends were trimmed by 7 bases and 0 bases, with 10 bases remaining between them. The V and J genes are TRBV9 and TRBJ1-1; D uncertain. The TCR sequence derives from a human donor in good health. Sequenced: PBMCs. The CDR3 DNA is TGTGCCAGCCAGGCAGAAGTGAACACTGAAGCTTTCTTT. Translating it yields CASQAEVNTEAFF.